The source of this T cell receptor beta chain is a study of memory CD4+ T cells and cytomegalovirus serostatus. Across the whole study: This sample comes from healthy Belgian adults, eight to ten CMV seropositive, roughly 22 seronegative. The study's findings and limits: Suggested: most of the CMV-linked TCR signature lies in CD4+ memory cells.

The germline V gene has CDR1 SGHRS and CDR2 YFSETQ. V was shortened by 4 bases and J by 2 bases, with 12 bases between the two germline ends. The CDR3 covers 14 residues. Single viable CD3+CD4+CD8-CD45RO+ cells were sorted as the memory CD4+ T cells. In the original workflow: Out-of-frame sequences were removed, leaving 2 million or so distinct TCRbeta sequences. The data were produced by immunoSEQ multiplex PCR, yet TCRdb's version contains in-frame clones alone and is incomplete. The V and J calls and clone size were taken over from that table, and D and trimming were inferred from the DNA. The data contain more than 35,000 clones, roughly 78% of them singletons. This clone was recorded a few times. Its antigen remains unknown.

Input material: memory CD4+ T cells from blood. The genes are TRBV5-1 and TRBJ1-1; TRBD1 is a possible D gene (6 bases). This TCR came from an adult in good health and CMV-seronegative. CDR3 sequence reads: CASSPGTLNTEAFF. The CDR3 region has the DNA TGCGCCAGCAGCCCCGGGACACTCAACACTGAAGCTTTCTTT. Drawing the rest from reference TRBV5-1 and TRBJ1-1, the complete variable domain is KAGVTQTPRYLIKTRGQQVTLSCSPISGHRSVSWYQQTPGQGLQFLFEYFSETQRNKGNFPGRFSGRQFSNSRSEMNVSTLELGDSALYLCASSPGTLNTEAFFGQGTRLTVV.